This is a list of T cell receptor beta chains from one sample in a study of early T cells in non-severe SARS-CoV-2 infection. TCRdb analysed the 5' RACE reads with MiXCR anew, one entry per CDR3 protein. The sample has 30,000 to 45,000 distinct CDR3 sequences, about 3.8% seen once; the top ten hold more than 5%. The sequencing sample was made of whole blood. These receptors all come from an adult who was a healthcare worker with PCR-confirmed SARS-CoV-2 infection or an uninfected control (not recorded which). Each CDR3 is given with its conserved first and last residue. D genes are given only for firm matches. Expanded clones are given a class, and other clones once, few, many or no size at all.

clone_size	d_call	v_call	j_call	cdr3_nt	cdr3_aa
many	.	TRBV27	TRBJ2-7	TGTGCCAGCAGTTTCTCGGACAGTTGGGAGCAGTACTTC	CASSFSDSWEQYF
many	.	TRBV5-1	TRBJ2-3	TGCGCCAGCAGCTTGCGATCGGAGAATACGCAGTATTTT	CASSLRSENTQYF
many	TRBD2	TRBV6-6	TRBJ2-4	TGTGCCAGCAGTTACTCTCCGGGTAGCGGGAAAGCCAAAAACATTCAGTACTTC	CASSYSPGSGKAKNIQYF
many	TRBD1	TRBV7-9	TRBJ1-2	TGTGCCAGCAGAACCGGGACAGGGGACTATGGCTACACCTTC	CASRTGTGDYGYTF
many	TRBD1	TRBV29-1	TRBJ2-7	TGCAGCGTTGATGACAGGGGCGACGAGCAGTACTTC	CSVDDRGDEQYF
many	TRBD1	TRBV10-3	TRBJ2-5	TGTGCCATCACCGAGACAGGGCAAGAGACCCAGTACTTC	CAITETGQETQYF
.	.	TRBV18	TRBJ2-7	TGTGCCAGCTCACCCCCCGCCTCCTACGAGCAGTACTTC	CASSPPASYEQYF
many	TRBD1	TRBV7-9	TRBJ2-1	TGTGCCAGCAGCGTCGGAGCAGGGGGACAGATATTCTACAATGAGCAGTTCTTC	CASSVGAGGQIFYNEQFF
many	TRBD2	TRBV5-1	TRBJ2-7	TGCGCCAGCAGCTGGACTTCGGCTAGCGGGGGCGCCTACGAGCAGTACTTC	CASSWTSASGGAYEQYF
few	.	TRBV7-9	TRBJ2-3	TGTGCCAGCAGCTTAGAGGGAACGAGGGGGTATACGCAGTATTTT	CASSLEGTRGYTQYF
many	TRBD1	TRBV24-1	TRBJ2-7	TGTGCCACCAGTCCGGGACAGTCCTACGAGCAGTACTTC	CATSPGQSYEQYF
.	.	TRBV15	TRBJ1-1	TGTGCCACCAGCAGAGATCGGGGGGCTGAAGCTTTCTTT	CATSRDRGAEAFF
.	.	TRBV5-4	TRBJ2-7	TGTGCCAGCAGCTCCGAGCTAGCGAAATCCTACGAGCAGTACTTC	CASSSELAKSYEQYF
few	.	TRBV7-6	TRBJ2-7	TGTGCCAGCAGCCTTTCGGGATCCTACTACGAGCAGTACTTC	CASSLSGSYYEQYF
few	.	TRBV7-2	TRBJ2-3	TGTGCCAGCAGCTCGGGACATACAGATACGCAGTATTTT	CASSSGHTDTQYF
many	.	TRBV2	TRBJ2-7	TGTGCCAGCAGCTTTAGGGGGGGTGAAGTCTACGAGCAGTACTTC	CASSFRGGEVYEQYF
few	.	TRBV2	TRBJ1-1	TGTGCCAGCGCACCCCTCATGAACACTGAAGCTTTCTTT	CASAPLMNTEAFF
many	TRBD1	TRBV6-6	TRBJ2-3	TGTGCCAGCAGGGACAGGGTAACAGATACGCAGTATTTT	CASRDRVTDTQYF
many	.	TRBV12-3/TRBV12-4	TRBJ1-5	TGTGCCAGCAGTTTGGGGCAGGGTTTAGGTCAGCCCCAGCATTTT	CASSLGQGLGQPQHF
many	.	TRBV7-9	TRBJ1-1	TGTGCCAGCAGCTTATCGAGTGGAGCCACTGAAGCTTTCTTT	CASSLSSGATEAFF
few	TRBD1	TRBV28	TRBJ1-5	TGTGCCAGCAGTTCGGACAGGGGGGGAGGAAACAATCAGCCCCAGCATTTT	CASSSDRGGGNNQPQHF
many	.	TRBV2	TRBJ2-2	TGTGCCAGCATTGATGACATCATCGGGGAGCTGTTTTTT	CASIDDIIGELFF
many	TRBD1	TRBV5-3	TRBJ2-1	TGTGCCAGAAGCATCCGGGACAGGGGGAGTGACAATGAGCAGTTCTTC	CARSIRDRGSDNEQFF
many	TRBD1	TRBV24-1	TRBJ1-5	TGTGCCACCAGTGACCCGACAGGGGATAGCAATCAGCCCCAGCATTTT	CATSDPTGDSNQPQHF